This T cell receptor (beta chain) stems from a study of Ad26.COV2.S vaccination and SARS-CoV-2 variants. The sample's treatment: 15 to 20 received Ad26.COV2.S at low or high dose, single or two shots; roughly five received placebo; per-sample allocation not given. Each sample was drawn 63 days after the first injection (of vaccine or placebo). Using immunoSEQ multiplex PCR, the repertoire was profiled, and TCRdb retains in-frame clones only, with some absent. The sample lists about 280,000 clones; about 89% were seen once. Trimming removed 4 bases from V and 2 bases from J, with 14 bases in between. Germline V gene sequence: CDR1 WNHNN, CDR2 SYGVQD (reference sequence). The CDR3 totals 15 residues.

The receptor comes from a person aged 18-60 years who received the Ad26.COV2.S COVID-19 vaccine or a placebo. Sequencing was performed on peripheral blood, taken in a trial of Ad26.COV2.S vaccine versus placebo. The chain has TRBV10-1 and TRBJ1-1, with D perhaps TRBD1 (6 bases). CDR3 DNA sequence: TGCGCCAGCAGTGCGGGGGACAAATTCAACACTGAAGCTTTCTTT. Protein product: CASSAGDKFNTEAFF.